The 25 T cell receptor beta chains listed next were all sequenced from one sample in a study of Tregs in tolerant kidney transplant recipients. Recipients received nonmyeloablative bone marrow transplants from related graft donors, with transient mixed chimerism. Profiling relied on immunoSEQ multiplex PCR, and the TCRdb table lists in-frame clones only, not all of them. The table for this sample gives roughly 5,300 clones. Sequences were derived from CD4+ T cells from blood (PBMCs), sampled approximately 15 months after the transplant. These TCRs come from a human patient who received a combined kidney and bone marrow transplant. Some of the T cells might come from the graft donor.

Of note for this clone: The observed sequence ends 3 residues before the CDR3 terminus, with the missing tail filled in from the germline J gene. J is TRBJ1-6 and V is TRBV30; possible D gene TRBD1, 6 bases. Germline V CDR1 and CDR2: GTSNPN, SVGIG (reference sequence). The CDR3 has 13 amino acids. V was clipped by 4 bases and J by 8 bases, with 12 bases between them. The CDR3 bases that were read are TGTGCCTGGAACAGGGTCGTGGATTCACCC. It encodes CAWNRVVDSP. In full, the CDR3 is CAWNRVVDSPLHF.

To note about this clone: The read terminates 3 residues ahead of where the CDR3 ends, so the germline J gene completes it. This chain links TRBV9 with TRBJ2-1; a weak D match, TRBD2 (5 bases). Germline CDR1 is SGDLS and CDR2 is YYNGEE. CDR3 length: 16 amino acids. Trimming took 0 bases from V and 3 from J, leaving 13 bases between them. The CDR3 is CASSVALPTSYNEQFF. The sequenced part of the CDR3 DNA is TGTGCCAGCAGCGTAGCTCTGCCCACTAGCTACAATGAG.

Notes on this clone: The CDR3 is cut off 3 residues early in the read; its end comes from the germline J gene. The chain links TRBV20-1 to TRBJ2-7; D is possibly TRBD1 (5 bases). This CDR3 is built from 13 residues. V shed 6 bases and J shed 5 bases, with 17 bases lying between them. Per germline, CDR1 DFQATT and CDR2 SNEGSKA (reference sequence). CDR3 DNA, as far as it was read: TGCAGTGCGAGTAAGGGGAAAGGCGACGAG. It codes for CSASKGKGDE. The entire CDR3 is CSASKGKGDEQYF.

In regard to this clone: Coverage ceases 3 residues before the CDR3 finishes, and the germline J gene fills in the end. The chain couples TRBV5-6 to TRBJ1-1; D is uncertain. Trimming removed 6 bases at V and 1 base at J, with 13 bases between. The CDR3 runs to 14 residues. Looked up from germline, CDR1 is SGHDT and CDR2 is YYEEEE. CDR3 sequence: CASIILAGNTEAFF. CDR3 bases read: TGTGCCAGCATTATTCTGGCGGGGAACACTGAA. Combining the CDR3 with reference TRBV5-6 and TRBJ1-1 gives the whole variable domain DAGVTQSPTHLIKTRGQQVTLRCSPKSGHDTVSWYQQALGQGPQFIFQYYEEEERQRGNFPDRFSGHQFPNYSSELNVNALLLGDSALYLCASIILAGNTEAFFGQGTRLTVV.

Note on this clone: The CDR3 is cut off 3 residues early in the read; its end comes from the germline J gene. The gene calls are TRBV5-1 and TRBJ2-5, with D possibly being TRBD1 or TRBD2 (6 bases each). This CDR3 comprises 14 residues. Trimming stripped 0 bases from V and 4 bases from J, with 10 bases between. CDR1 and CDR2 (germline): SGHRS, YFSETQ. The part of the CDR3 DNA that was read is TGCGCCAGCAGCTTGGAACAGGGAGGAGAGACC. It codes for CASSLEQGGET. The whole CDR3 is CASSLEQGGETQYF.

A word on this clone: The read terminates 3 residues before the CDR3 end, so the remaining end is supplied by the germline J gene. V gene TRBV2 combines with J gene TRBJ1-1; D perhaps matches TRBD1 (5 bases). CDR1 and CDR2 (germline): SNHLY, FYNNEI. V lost 2 bases and J 3 bases, leaving 7 bases between the germline ends. This CDR3 has 13 residues. The chain's CDR3 is CASSEWGDTEAFF. Incomplete CDR3 DNA: TGTGCCAGCAGTGAATGGGGGGACACTGAA.

Notes on this clone: With the read ending 3 residues before the CDR3 end, the germline J gene is used to fill in that end. V gene TRBV6-4 combines with J gene TRBJ2-7; 11 positions match TRBD1. The V gene's germline CDR1 is MRHNA and CDR2 SNTAGT. Trimming took 2 bases from V and 6 from J; bases not matched to a gene: 9. The CDR3 is 16 amino acids. The sequenced part of the CDR3 DNA is TGTGCCAGCAGTGACCCCGGACAGGGGGCGGAGGGCGAG. This gives the protein CASSDPGQGAEGE. The full CDR3 is CASSDPGQGAEGEQYF.

The sequenced part of the CDR3 DNA is TGTGCCAGCTCACCACCTAGCGGGAGTTCGCACGAG. The encoded protein is CASSPPSGSSHE. The full CDR3 sequence reads CASSPPSGSSHEQYF. The rearrangement uses TRBV18 and TRBJ2-7; 9 bases fit TRBD2. Read sequence stops 3 residues before the CDR3 end, and the germline J gene provides the missing end. The germline V gene has CDR1 KGHSH and CDR2 LQKENI. The CDR3 loop spans 15 amino acids. Losses at the gene ends were 0 bases for V and 5 bases for J; bases not matched to a gene: 5.

A word on this clone: The DNA ends 3 residues before the CDR3 does, and the rest of the CDR3 is filled in from the germline J gene. The chain employs TRBV5-4 and TRBJ2-3; 9 bases are shared with TRBD2. Trimming took 4 bases from V and 0 from J; bases not matched to a gene: 3. The CDR3 has 15 amino acids. Per germline, CDR1 SGHNT and CDR2 YYREEE (reference sequence). CDR3: CASSRGLASTDTQYF. The sequenced CDR3 bases are TGTGCCAGCAGCCGGGGACTAGCTAGCACAGATACG.

Worth noting for this clone: The read ends 3 residues early relative to the CDR3; the germline J gene fills the gap. The rearrangement links TRBV20-1 to TRBJ2-1; 13 nucleotides line up with TRBD2. The CDR3 is 16 residues long. Germline V CDR1 and CDR2: DFQATT, SNEGSKA (reference sequence). V trimming: 6 bases; J trimming: 8 bases; junction bases outside the gene matches: 13. The CDR3 is CSASHRLAGGGDEQFF. The CDR3 bases that were read are TGCAGTGCCAGCCACCGACTAGCGGGAGGCGGGGATGAG.

The CDR3 sequence is CASSESMSQGAYEQYF. Incomplete CDR3 DNA: TGCGCCAGCAGTGAGTCGATGTCGCAGGGGGCGTACGAG. J is TRBJ2-7 and V is TRBV10-1; the match to TRBD1 covers 8 bases. Read sequence stops 3 residues before the CDR3 end, and the germline J gene provides the missing end. Germline V lookup: CDR1 WNHNN, CDR2 SYGVQD (reference sequence). The V segment lost 0 bases and the J segment 4 bases; nucleotides outside the gene matches: 8. The CDR3 contains 16 residues.

Note on this clone: The read halts 3 residues ahead of the CDR3 end, with the missing end drawn from the germline J gene. The identical CDR3 is also encoded by other nucleotide sequences in the sample. The rearrangement joins TRBV5-1 to TRBJ2-7, with TRBD2 matching over 13 bases. Trimming took 5 bases from V and 3 from J; bases not matched to a gene: 5. In germline, CDR1 is SGHRS, CDR2 YFSETQ. The CDR3 sequence is 15 residues long. Partial CDR3 DNA: TGCGCCAGCAGTCGACTAGCGGGGGGAGACTACGAG. Its protein product is CASSRLAGGDYE. The CDR3 in full is CASSRLAGGDYEQYF.

For this clone: Read sequence stops 3 residues before the CDR3 end, and the germline J gene provides the missing end. This chain uses TRBV7-6 with TRBJ1-1; D perhaps matches TRBD1 (5 bases). CDR1 is SGHVS and CDR2 is FNYEAQ in the germline V gene. The CDR3 contains 13 residues. The V gene lost 5 bases and the J gene lost 4 bases, with 11 bases spanning the gap. CDR3 region: CASSPRESTEAFF. CDR3 DNA, as far as it was read: TGTGCCAGCAGCCCCAGGGAAAGCACTGAA.

Notes on this clone: The read comes to an end 3 residues before the CDR3 does, leaving the germline J gene to fill in the end. The genes are TRBV7-8 and TRBJ2-7; the D call may be TRBD1 or TRBD2 (5 bases each). The germline CDR1 and CDR2 sequences are SGHVS and FQNEAQ. Trimming left V 5 bases short and J 2 bases short, with 19 bases between. This CDR3 comprises 16 residues. The chain's CDR3 is CASSPRTRGLPYEQYF. Partial CDR3 DNA: TGTGCCAGCAGCCCTCGGACGAGGGGTCTTCCCTACGAG.

Remarks on this clone: The read gets to within 3 residues of the CDR3 end, and the germline J gene fills in the rest. The chain carries TRBV11-2 and TRBJ2-5; the D gene is possibly TRBD2 (6 bases). V was cut by 4 bases and J by 5 bases, with 8 bases left in between. The length of the CDR3 is 12 residues. Looked up from germline, CDR1 is SGHAT and CDR2 is FQNNGV. The part of the CDR3 DNA that was read is TGTGCCAGCAGCTCGACTAGGGAGACC. It codes for CASSSTRET. The whole CDR3 sequence reads CASSSTRETQYF.

The sequenced CDR3 bases are TGCGCCAGCAGCCAAGATAAGGGCAGGGGGCTATCTGGAAACACC. Encoded protein: CASSQDKGRGLSGNT. The full CDR3 protein reads CASSQDKGRGLSGNTIYF. The rearrangement uses TRBV4-1 and TRBJ1-3, with 8 bases aligning to TRBD1. The sequence runs out 3 residues before the end of the CDR3; the remainder is reconstructed from the germline J gene. This CDR3 contains 18 residues. Germline values: CDR1 MGHRA, CDR2 YSYEKL. V shed 0 bases, J shed 1 base, and the junction held 8 bases outside the gene matches.

Of note for this clone: Coverage ceases 3 residues before the CDR3 finishes, and the germline J gene fills in the end. The rearrangement joins TRBV2 to TRBJ2-1; TRBD2 matches at 7 bases. The CDR3 runs to 14 residues. Germline lookup yields CDR1 SNHLY and CDR2 FYNNEI. Trimming took 7 bases from V and 6 from J; bases not matched to a gene: 9. The CDR3 DNA, read in part, is TGTGCCAGCAAGAGGGGAGGGAAGGGCAATGAG. This translates into CASKRGGKGNE. In full, the CDR3 is CASKRGGKGNEQFF.

The CDR3 loop is CASSFLADPYNEQFF. The CDR3 bases that were read are TGTGCCAGCAGCTTCCTAGCCGACCCCTACAATGAG. This chain links TRBV11-2 with TRBJ2-1, with a weak D call TRBD2 (5 bases). The read is 3 residues too short to cover the CDR3 end, so that end is filled in from the germline J gene. Trimming took off 3 bases at V and 2 bases at J, with 11 bases between the two ends. From germline, CDR1 is SGHAT and CDR2 FQNNGV. This CDR3 has 15 residues.

As to this clone: The CDR3 extends 3 residues past the end of the read, so its final part is completed from the germline J gene. V is TRBV19 and J is TRBJ1-2, with D perhaps TRBD1 (5 bases). This CDR3 contains 14 residues. The germline gives CDR1 LNHDA, CDR2 SQIVND (reference sequence). The sequenced CDR3 bases are TGTGCCAGTAGTATAGATCTCAGGGCGAGAGGC. Translated: CASSIDLRARG. The CDR3 in full is CASSIDLRARGYTF.

This clone is called medium-sized based on its frequency. The read finishes 3 residues shy of the CDR3 end, and the germline J gene is used to complete it. The genes are TRBV5-1 and TRBJ2-2, with 7 nucleotides matching TRBD1. CDR1 is SGHRS and CDR2 is YFSETQ in the germline V gene. This CDR3 is built from 15 residues. V trimming: 3 bases; J trimming: 6 bases; junction bases outside the gene matches: 8. CDR3 residues: CASSYGQAVPGELFF. The sequenced part of the CDR3 DNA is TGCGCCAGCAGCTACGGACAGGCCGTTCCCGGGGAG.

Turning to this clone: Coverage ceases 3 residues before the CDR3 finishes, and the germline J gene fills in the end. V usage is TRBV2 and J usage is TRBJ2-7, with TRBD1 matching over 7 bases. The CDR3 loop spans 15 amino acids. The germline CDR1 and CDR2 sequences are SNHLY and FYNNEI. The J segment lost 2 bases and the V segment lost 8 bases, leaving 12 bases of the junction unmatched. CDR3 sequence: CASRFLTTGTYEQYF. CDR3 DNA (partial): TGTGCCAGCCGGTTCCTCACGACAGGGACCTACGAG. Filled out from reference TRBV2 and TRBJ2-7, the complete variable domain reads EPEVTQTPSHQVTQMGQEVILRCVPISNHLYFYWYRQILGQKVEFLVSFYNNEISEKSEIFDDQFSVERPDGSNFTLKIRSTKLEDSAMYFCASRFLTTGTYEQYFGPGTRLTVT.

About this clone itself: The CDR3 end lies 3 residues beyond the end of the read and is filled in from the germline J gene. The rearrangement links TRBV18 to TRBJ2-3, with TRBD2 matching over 8 bases. V lost 6 bases to trimming and J lost 4 bases; unmatched junction nucleotides: 6. Germline V CDR1 and CDR2: KGHSH, LQKENI. CDR3 size: 14 residues. The part of the CDR3 DNA that was read is TGTGCCAGCTCCCCTCTCGGGGGGGCAGATACG. Amino acid sequence: CASSPLGGADT. The CDR3 reads in full as CASSPLGGADTQYF.

Points on this clone: The observed sequence ends 3 residues before the CDR3 terminus, with the missing tail filled in from the germline J gene. J is TRBJ1-1 and V is TRBV23-1; the match to TRBD1 covers 8 bases. TRBV23-1 has ORF status, its function being uncertain. The CDR3 loop spans 18 amino acids. V trimming: 2 bases; J trimming: 1 base; junction bases outside the gene matches: 12. The sequenced part of the CDR3 DNA is TGCGCCAGCAGTCAAATGGGCCGGACAGGGAAAGGGAACACTGAA. This encodes CASSQMGRTGKGNTE. Given in full, the CDR3 is CASSQMGRTGKGNTEAFF.

As for this clone: Read sequence stops 3 residues before the CDR3 end, and the germline J gene provides the missing end. This sequence joins TRBV10-3 and TRBJ2-5; 11 nucleotides align to TRBD2. The CDR3 is 16 residues long. CDR1 is ENHRY, CDR2 SYGVKD, per germline. V lost 2 bases, J lost 1 base, and 3 bases stayed unmatched. The DNA read from the CDR3 is TGTGCCATCAGTGAGGGGACTAGCGGTACCCAAGAGACC. This sequence encodes CAISEGTSGTQET. The full CDR3 protein reads CAISEGTSGTQETQYF.

For this clone: The observed sequence ends 3 residues before the CDR3 terminus, with the missing tail filled in from the germline J gene. The chain uses TRBV5-4 and TRBJ2-5; D is possibly TRBD1 (6 bases). Trimming shortened V by 0 bases and J by 5 bases, and 14 bases separated the two germline ends. Germline CDR1 reads SGHNT; CDR2 reads YYREEE (reference sequence). There are 15 residues in the CDR3. The CDR3 bases that were read are TGTGCCAGCAGCTTGGGAGGGGGAACAAGGGAGACC. Amino acid sequence: CASSLGGGTRET. The full CDR3 protein reads CASSLGGGTRETQYF.